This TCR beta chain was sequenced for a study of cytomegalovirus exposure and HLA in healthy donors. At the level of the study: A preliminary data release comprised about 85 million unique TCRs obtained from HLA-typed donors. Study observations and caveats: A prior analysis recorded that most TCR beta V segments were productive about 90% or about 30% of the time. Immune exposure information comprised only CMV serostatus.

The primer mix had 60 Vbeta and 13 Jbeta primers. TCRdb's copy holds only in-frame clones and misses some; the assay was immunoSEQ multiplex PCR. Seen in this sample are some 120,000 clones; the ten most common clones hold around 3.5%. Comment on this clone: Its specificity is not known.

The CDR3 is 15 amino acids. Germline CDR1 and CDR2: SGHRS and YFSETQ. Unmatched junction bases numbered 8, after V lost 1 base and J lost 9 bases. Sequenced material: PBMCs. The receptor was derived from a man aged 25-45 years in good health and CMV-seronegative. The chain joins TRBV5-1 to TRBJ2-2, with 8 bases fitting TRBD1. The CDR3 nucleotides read TGCGCCAGCAGCTTGACTCGACAGGGGTCATGGGAGCTGTTTTTT. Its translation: CASSLTRQGSWELFF.